This T cell receptor (beta chain) stems from a study of blood T cell repertoires in COVID-19. Source study methods: It was from reference gene primer amplification that nucleated cell counts were estimated. Libraries were prepared by immunoSEQ multiplex PCR; TCRdb keeps only in-frame clonotypes and omits some of them. V and J calls and clone size are those listed in that table; D and trimming were worked out from the DNA. The data contain about 330,000 clones, 80% to 95% of them seen just once; the ten biggest clones take up roughly 20%. Living in roughly 23 US areas, the participants were between roughly 18 and 89 years of age. CDR3 length: 15 amino acids. Germline-derived CDR1 and CDR2 are SGHNT and YENEEA. Trimming shortened V by 3 bases and J by 7 bases, and 16 bases separated the two germline ends.

This sequence originates from a woman younger than 45 who had recovered from COVID-19. Sequencing was carried out using PBMCs or T cells enriched from blood (not recorded which). The chain has TRBV11-3 and TRBJ2-1, with D tentatively TRBD2 (5 bases). CDR3 DNA: TGTGCCAGCAGCTTCCAACTAGGGTACGGGAATGAGCAGTTCTTC. Amino acid sequence: CASSFQLGYGNEQFF. The full variable domain, its missing parts supplied by reference TRBV11-3 and TRBJ2-1, is EAGVVQSPRYKIIEKKQPVAFWCNPISGHNTLYWYLQNLGQGPELLIRYENEEAVDDSQLPKDRFSAERLKGVDSTLKIQPAELGDSAVYLCASSFQLGYGNEQFFGPGTRLTVL.